This is a list of T cell receptor beta chains from one sample in a study of shared clonotypes between healthy human individuals. Profiling relied on immunoSEQ multiplex PCR, and the TCRdb table lists in-frame clones only, not all of them. The repertoire consists of a few million clones, with roughly nine tenths occurring once and the leading ten covering 0.11% to 0.15%. The sequencing input was naive CD4+ T cells sorted from blood. The receptors derive from a man aged 18 to 29 in good health. The CDR3 runs from the conserved cysteine through the conserved F or W. D genes are given only for firm matches. Size tells how often a clone was seen (once, few, many) or the class of an expanded clone, and some rows leave it out.

TRBJ1-1,TRBV2,-,-,CASNGGPNTEAFF,TGTGCCAGCAACGGGGGCCCGAACACTGAAGCTTTCTTT
TRBJ2-1,TRBV6-1,-,-,CASSEGREQFF,TGTGCCAGCAGCGAGGGCCGTGAGCAGTTCTTC
TRBJ2-7,TRBV7-9,-,-,CASSLGPGNSYEQYF,TGTGCCAGCAGCTTGGGGCCAGGAAATTCCTACGAGCAGTACTTC
TRBJ2-7,TRBV5-1,TRBD2,once,CASSLVGGSPPYEQYF,TGCGCCAGCAGCTTGGTCGGCGGGAGCCCGCCCTACGAGCAGTACTTC
TRBJ2-1,TRBV5-1,TRBD2,-,CASARSGDEQFF,TGCGCCAGCGCCCGGAGCGGGGATGAGCAGTTCTTC
TRBJ2-2,TRBV30,-,-,CAHGAGPTGELFF,TGTGCCCACGGGGCGGGCCCCACCGGGGAGCTGTTTTTT
TRBJ1-1,TRBV7-7,TRBD1,-,CASSPRDRGNTEAFF,TGTGCTAGCAGCCCGAGGGACAGGGGGAACACTGAAGCTTTCTTT
TRBJ2-7,TRBV4-2,-,-,CASSQDVGWEQYF,TGTGCCAGCAGCCAAGATGTCGGTTGGGAGCAGTACTTC
TRBJ1-4,TRBV23-1,-,-,CASSHQGQTNEKLFF,TGCGCCAGCAGTCACCAGGGACAAACTAATGAAAAACTGTTTTTT
TRBJ2-1,TRBV10-3,-,-,CAISEPSRRDNEQFF,TGTGCCATCAGTGAGCCGAGCCGGCGGGACAATGAGCAGTTCTTC
TRBJ2-1,TRBV7-9,-,-,CASSSVPTGNSYNEQFF,TGTGCCAGCAGCTCCGTCCCCACGGGTAATTCCTACAATGAGCAGTTCTTC
TRBJ1-3,TRBV19,-,-,CASSIRGGSGNTIYF,TGTGCCAGTAGTATCCGAGGGGGCTCTGGAAACACCATATATTTT
TRBJ1-4,TRBV10-3,TRBD1,-,CAISESRQGEEKLFF,TGTGCCATCAGTGAGTCACGACAGGGTGAAGAAAAACTGTTTTTT
TRBJ2-7,TRBV7-2,-,-,CASSFGGDGGEQYF,TGTGCCAGCAGCTTCGGTGGGGATGGCGGCGAGCAGTACTTC
TRBJ2-4,TRBV18,-,-,CASSPPNGQGTNIQYF,TGTGCCAGCTCACCACCGAATGGGCAGGGGACGAACATTCAGTACTTC
TRBJ2-6,TRBV6-5,-,-,CASSYGSSGANVLTF,TGTGCCAGCAGTTACGGGTCCTCTGGGGCCAACGTCCTGACTTTC
TRBJ1-6,TRBV19,TRBD1,few,CASSVRDRQNSPLHF,TGTGCCAGTAGTGTCCGGGACAGGCAAAATTCACCCCTCCACTTT
TRBJ2-1,TRBV10-3,-,-,CAISERGGAGTEAVEQFF,TGTGCCATCAGTGAGCGTGGGGGGGCAGGGACGGAGGCAGTTGAGCAGTTCTTC
TRBJ2-6,TRBV5-6,-,-,CASSLFPGANVLTF,TGTGCCAGCAGCCTATTCCCTGGGGCCAACGTCCTGACTTTC
TRBJ2-3,TRBV27,TRBD1,-,CATLTTGGTDTQYF,TGTGCCACCCTTACGACAGGGGGTACAGATACGCAGTATTTT
TRBJ2-2,TRBV10-2,-,-,CATLGGRLNTGELFF,TGCGCCACCCTCGGAGGGAGGCTGAACACCGGGGAGCTGTTTTTT
TRBJ2-5,TRBV5-1,TRBD1,-,CASSPTQGAGETQYF,TGCGCCAGCAGCCCTACACAGGGGGCAGGGGAGACCCAGTACTTC
TRBJ2-7,TRBV30,-,-,CAWSPPHLTAPGSYEQYF,TGTGCCTGGAGTCCCCCTCACCTGACAGCTCCGGGCTCCTACGAGCAGTACTTC
TRBJ2-5,TRBV5-1,TRBD2,-,CASSLALAGGETQYF,TGCGCCAGCAGCTTGGCCCTAGCGGGGGGAGAGACCCAGTACTTC
TRBJ2-2,TRBV30,-,-,CAWNRISSTGELFF,TGTGCCTGGAACAGGATCAGCTCTACCGGGGAGCTGTTTTTT
TRBJ1-2,TRBV5-1,-,-,CASSPVGAIEGYTF,TGCGCCAGCAGCCCTGTAGGGGCGATCGAGGGCTACACCTTC
TRBJ2-2,TRBV5-5,TRBD1,-,CASSAGQGGLLNTGELFF,TGTGCCAGCAGCGCGGGACAGGGAGGCCTCCTAAACACCGGGGAGCTGTTTTTT
TRBJ1-1,TRBV6-1,-,-,CASKEGRLARAEAFF,TGTGCCAGCAAAGAAGGCAGGCTTGCGAGGGCTGAAGCTTTCTTT
TRBJ2-1,TRBV5-1,TRBD1,-,CASSLRTGVGSEQFF,TGCGCCAGCAGCTTGAGGACAGGGGTGGGAAGTGAGCAGTTCTTC
TRBJ1-1,TRBV5-1,-,-,CASSFSWLPGQSTEAFF,TGCGCCAGCAGCTTTTCCTGGCTACCGGGCCAGTCGACCGAAGCTTTCTTT
TRBJ2-7,TRBV7-2,-,-,CASSLKRDSLRHYEQYF,TGTGCCAGCAGCTTAAAGCGGGACAGCCTAAGACACTACGAGCAGTACTTC
TRBJ1-1,TRBV10-3,-,-,CAISDLANTEAFF,TGTGCCATCAGTGATTTGGCAAACACTGAAGCTTTCTTT
TRBJ2-7,TRBV7-9,-,once,CASSLGTNNHEQYF,TGTGCCAGCAGCCTAGGGACAAATAACCACGAGCAGTACTTC
TRBJ2-7,TRBV7-7,TRBD1,-,CASSNAPAGGYEQYF,TGTGCTAGCAGCAACGCCCCGGCAGGGGGCTACGAGCAGTACTTC
TRBJ2-5,TRBV7-6,-,-,CASSSLSGGQETQYF,TGTGCCAGCAGCTCCCTCTCCGGGGGCCAAGAGACCCAGTACTTC
TRBJ1-5,TRBV19,-,-,CASSMKPIRDNQPQHF,TGTGCCAGTAGTATGAAACCTATAAGGGACAATCAGCCCCAGCATTTT
TRBJ2-3,TRBV27,-,-,CASSGGGESTDTQYF,TGTGCCAGCAGTGGAGGCGGGGAGAGCACAGATACGCAGTATTTT
TRBJ2-7,TRBV5-5,-,once,CASSQIWGRDEQYF,TGTGCCAGCAGCCAGATTTGGGGACGCGACGAGCAGTACTTC
TRBJ2-2,TRBV12-5,-,-,CASGPLGRNTGELFF,TGTGCTAGTGGTCCCCTGGGCCGGAACACCGGGGAGCTGTTTTTT
TRBJ1-5,TRBV19,-,-,CASSIGSYSNQPQHF,TGTGCCAGTAGTATCGGGAGCTATAGCAATCAGCCCCAGCATTTT
TRBJ2-5,TRBV18,TRBD1,-,CASSPRTGGTETQYF,TGTGCCAGCTCACCACGGACAGGGGGGACGGAGACCCAGTACTTC
TRBJ1-3,TRBV12-5,-,-,CASDLGFGQKYSGNTIYF,TGTGCTAGTGATTTGGGGTTTGGGCAGAAATACTCTGGAAACACCATATATTTT
TRBJ2-2,TRBV10-1,TRBD1,-,CASTTGATGELFF,TGCGCCAGCACTACAGGGGCCACCGGGGAGCTGTTTTTT
TRBJ2-7,TRBV6-1,-,-,CASRFRNEQYF,TGTGCCAGCAGGTTCAGGAACGAGCAGTACTTC
TRBJ1-4,TRBV18,-,-,CASSLGTGDEKLFF,TGTGCCAGCTCGCTCGGGACGGGTGATGAAAAACTGTTTTTT
TRBJ2-5,TRBV5-4,TRBD2,-,CASSPGTSGGERKTQYF,TGTGCCAGCAGCCCCGGGACTAGCGGGGGGGAGAGGAAGACCCAGTACTTC
TRBJ1-1,TRBV18,-,once,CASSPMGGSSEAFF,TGTGCCAGCTCACCAATGGGGGGGTCGTCTGAAGCTTTCTTT